What follows are 31 T cell receptor beta chains derived from one specimen sequenced in a study of a mutant IDH1 vaccine in newly diagnosed glioma. No cognate antigen is known for these TCRs. Time point reported: week 11, during vaccination. The vaccine gave 300 ug of a 20-mer mutant IDH1 peptide subcutaneously per dose. Assay used: immunoSEQ multiplex PCR; TCRdb lists only in-frame clones, some missing. Found here are under 150,000 clones, around 80% of them singletons; the top ten hold 4.5% to 6%. Sequences were derived from PBMCs, sampled from a glioma patient whose treatment included an IDH1 peptide vaccine. The receptor set was obtained from a man aged 35-49 years with glioma.

The chain recombines TRBV5-6 with TRBJ2-1, with D perhaps matching TRBD2 (6 bases). V lost 3 bases, J lost 0 bases, and 13 bases lay in between. Germline V gene sequence: CDR1 SGHDT, CDR2 YYEEEE. CDR3 size: 16 residues. CDR3 in amino acids: CASSWDSPGSYNEQFF. The CDR3 DNA reads as TGTGCCAGCAGCTGGGACTCACCTGGCTCCTACAATGAGCAGTTCTTC.

This clone has only one observation. The chain combines TRBV7-2 with TRBJ1-3; D is possibly TRBD1 (5 bases). Germline CDR1 is SGHTA and CDR2 is FQGNSA. There are 16 residues in the CDR3. V lost 0 bases and J lost 2, with 11 bases in between. This chain's CDR3 is CASSLAGGRTGNTIYF. The DNA of the CDR3 is TGTGCCAGCAGCTTAGCGGGGGGTCGGACTGGAAACACCATATATTTT.

The CDR3 nucleotides read TGTGCCAGCAGCCCCCAAGTGGGGAAGGGGGAGACCCAGTACTTC. Its protein is CASSPQVGKGETQYF. The gene calls are TRBV14 and TRBJ2-5, with a weak D call TRBD1 (5 bases). CDR1 SGHDN and CDR2 FVKESK come from the germline V gene. Trimming pared 4 bases from V and 5 bases from J, leaving 17 bases between. The CDR3 extends over 15 amino acids. Combining the CDR3 with reference TRBV14 and TRBJ2-5 gives the whole variable domain EAGVTQFPSHSVIEKGQTVTLRCDPISGHDNLYWYRRVMGKEIKFLLHFVKESKQDESGMPNNRFLAERTGGTYSTLKVQPAELEDSGVYFCASSPQVGKGETQYFGPGTRLLVL.

The V call is TRBV29-1, the J call TRBJ2-1; 13 bases are a match to TRBD2. CDR3 length: 17 amino acids. Germline CDR1 reads SQVTM; CDR2 reads ANQGSEA. The trim removed 6 bases at V and 5 bases at J, leaving 13 bases unmatched. CDR3 sequence: CSVRTSGGPRSDNEQFF. The CDR3 region has the DNA TGCAGCGTCCGGACTAGCGGGGGCCCCAGAAGCGACAATGAGCAGTTCTTC.

This rearrangement joins TRBV7-2 to TRBJ2-7; 7 bases match TRBD1. The germline CDR1 and CDR2 sequences are SGHTA and FQGNSA. Trimming removed 4 bases from V and 3 bases from J; junction bases left unmatched: 6. The CDR3 spans 14 residues. This chain's CDR3 is CASSSQGQVYEQYF. The CDR3 DNA reads TGTGCCAGCAGCTCACAAGGACAGGTCTACGAGCAGTACTTC.

V usage is TRBV7-6 and J usage is TRBJ1-1; tentatively, D is TRBD1 (6 bases). The germline gives CDR1 SGHVS, CDR2 FNYEAQ. This CDR3 is 13 amino acids long. The V and J ends lost 5 bases and 4 bases respectively, with 11 bases between them. The CDR3 reads CASSLTGPTEAFF. In DNA, the CDR3 is TGTGCCAGCAGCCTTACAGGGCCCACTGAAGCTTTCTTT.

V and J are TRBV4-3 and TRBJ2-1, with D unclear. V shed 0 bases and J shed 0 bases, with 15 bases lying between them. The germline gives CDR1 LGHNA, CDR2 YSLEER. The CDR3 runs to 18 residues. CDR3 region: CASSQDRVDVSSYNEQFF. The DNA of the CDR3 is TGCGCCAGCAGCCAAGATAGGGTCGACGTGAGCTCCTACAATGAGCAGTTCTTC.

Written as DNA, the CDR3 is TGTGCCAGCAGCCAACAGACTAGCGGGGGGGCCGATACGCAGTATTTT. This sequence encodes CASSQQTSGGADTQYF. The chain links TRBV4-2 to TRBJ2-3; TRBD2 agrees at 14 bases. Germline trimming cut 2 bases from V and 6 bases from J; bases unmatched to any gene: 4. The CDR3 covers 16 residues. CDR1 is LGHNA and CDR2 is YNFKEQ in the germline V gene.

This clone was seen once. The chain has TRBV5-1 and TRBJ1-1; D unclear. The CDR3 is 15 amino acids. Trimming cost V 4 bases and J 4 bases, with 17 bases left between them. Germline loops: CDR1 SGHRS, CDR2 YFSETQ. CDR3 region: CASSLLKGEGTEAFF. CDR3 sequence (DNA): TGCGCCAGCAGCCTATTAAAGGGCGAGGGCACTGAAGCTTTCTTT.

V and J are TRBV6-6 and TRBJ1-4; the D is unclear. Germline loops: CDR1 MNHNY, CDR2 SVGAGI (reference sequence). This CDR3 is built from 14 residues. The V and J ends lost 5 bases and 8 bases respectively, with 15 bases between them. The chain's CDR3 is CASSNAGPVEKLFF. DNA for the CDR3: TGTGCCAGCAGTAACGCCGGACCTGTGGAAAAACTGTTTTTT.

The chain employs TRBV6-5 and TRBJ1-1; the D gene is possibly TRBD1 (5 bases). The CDR3 is made up of 14 amino acids. Germline lookup yields CDR1 MNHEY and CDR2 SVGAGI. V lost 0 bases and J 2 bases, leaving 7 bases between the germline ends. The CDR3 region has the DNA TGTGCCAGCAGTTACTCGGACACCAACACTGAAGCTTTCTTT. Translated, it gives CASSYSDTNTEAFF.

The rearrangement links TRBV19 to TRBJ2-3, with D perhaps matching TRBD2 (7 bases). This CDR3 region has 16 residues. Germline V gene sequence: CDR1 LNHDA, CDR2 SQIVND (reference sequence). V gave up 3 bases and J gave up 1 base, with 14 bases separating them. The CDR3 spells CASSIQGTTRTDTQYF. The CDR3 region has the DNA TGTGCCAGTAGTATCCAGGGGACTACTCGCACAGATACGCAGTATTTT.

V is TRBV5-1 and J is TRBJ2-3, with 7 bases identical to TRBD1. The CDR3 has 14 residues. The germline V gene has CDR1 SGHRS and CDR2 YFSETQ. The V and J ends lost 4 bases and 5 bases, in that order; junction bases with no gene match: 7. CDR3 sequence: CASSPGQVKDTQYF. The CDR3 region has the DNA TGCGCCAGCAGCCCCGGACAGGTGAAAGATACGCAGTATTTT.

This clone was observed a single time. The chain couples TRBV6-1 to TRBJ2-7; TRBD2 matches at 9 bases. Germline CDR1 and CDR2: MNHNS and SASEGT. The ends lost 1 base at V and 7 bases at J; junction bases unmatched: 2. The CDR3 runs 13 residues. The CDR3 region is CASSEGGRVEQYF. For the CDR3, the DNA is TGTGCCAGCAGTGAAGGCGGGAGGGTTGAGCAGTACTTC.

The chain combines TRBV11-2 with TRBJ2-7, with 7 bases fitting TRBD2. Germline V lookup: CDR1 SGHAT, CDR2 FQNNGV. V was clipped by 5 bases and J by 1 base; unmatched bases: 8. The CDR3 contains 15 residues. This chain's CDR3 is CASSPRAGVSYEQYF. CDR3 nucleotides: TGTGCCAGCAGCCCGCGGGCGGGAGTGTCCTACGAGCAGTACTTC.

This clone was counted a few times. The V and J genes are TRBV19 and TRBJ2-7; 7 bases line up with TRBD1. This CDR3 contains 14 residues. The V gene end was trimmed by 4 bases and the J gene end by 3 bases; junction bases not matched to a gene: 6. Germline-derived CDR1 and CDR2 are LNHDA and SQIVND (reference sequence). CDR3 sequence: CASSTSGTVYEQYF. Here the CDR3 DNA reads TGTGCCAGTAGTACCTCCGGGACAGTCTACGAGCAGTACTTC.

V usage is TRBV30 and J usage is TRBJ1-5; 8 positions agree with TRBD1. The CDR3 loop spans 13 amino acids. V lost 4 bases, J lost 4 bases, and 3 bases stayed unmatched. Germline CDR1 reads GTSNPN; CDR2 reads SVGIG (reference sequence). The CDR3 is CAWTGQGNQPQHF. In DNA, the CDR3 is TGTGCCTGGACCGGACAGGGTAATCAGCCCCAGCATTTT.

This clone has just a few counts. The gene calls are TRBV5-5 and TRBJ1-1, with D uncertain. CDR1 and CDR2 (germline): SGHKS, YYEKEE (reference sequence). V lost 1 base and J lost 1, with 5 bases in between. The CDR3 is 13 amino acids. The CDR3 here is CASSLQWNTEAFF. For the CDR3, the DNA is TGTGCCAGCAGCTTGCAATGGAACACTGAAGCTTTCTTT.

The chain uses TRBV14 and TRBJ2-5; D gene unclear. Trimming took off 0 bases at V and 4 bases at J, with 12 bases between the two ends. This CDR3 has 15 residues. Germline loops: CDR1 SGHDN, CDR2 FVKESK. The DNA of the CDR3 is TGTGCCAGCAGCCAAGATGTCAAGAAGGGAGAGACCCAGTACTTC. Translation: CASSQDVKKGETQYF.

The chain is built from TRBV12-5 and TRBJ2-2; 10 bases align to TRBD1. Germline CDR1 and CDR2: LGHNT and FRNRAP. V lost 6 bases, J lost 2 bases, and 0 bases stayed unmatched. The CDR3 has 14 amino acids. The CDR3 spells CASGTGGNTGELFF. For the CDR3, the DNA is TGTGCTAGTGGGACAGGGGGCAACACCGGGGAGCTGTTTTTT.

This chain connects TRBV4-2 to TRBJ1-2; tentative D call: TRBD1 (5 bases). The V end lost 0 bases, the J end lost 3 bases, and 11 bases lay between the germline ends. Germline CDR1 and CDR2: LGHNA and YNFKEQ. The length of the CDR3 is 15 residues. CDR3 nucleotides: TGTGCCAGCAGCCAAGAGGGACGCGATTACTATGGCTACACCTTC. Protein: CASSQEGRDYYGYTF.

Details on this clone: This sample also contains other DNA sequences that code for the same CDR3. The chain joins TRBV9 to TRBJ2-7; D is possibly TRBD1 (6 bases). The CDR3 runs 14 residues. Germline V lookup: CDR1 SGDLS, CDR2 YYNGEE. V shed 0 bases and J shed 2 bases, with 9 bases lying between them. The CDR3: CASSVAGGTYEQYF. CDR3 bases: TGTGCCAGCAGCGTAGCTGGGGGCACCTACGAGCAGTACTTC.

The V call is TRBV11-3, the J call TRBJ2-3, with D perhaps matching TRBD2 (6 bases). The V gene's germline CDR1 is SGHNT and CDR2 YENEEA. The CDR3 contains 15 residues. With 3 bases removed from V and 0 bases from J, the gap between germline ends came to 10 bases. The CDR3 sequence: CASSFGGRSTDTQYF. CDR3 DNA sequence: TGTGCCAGCAGCTTCGGGGGTAGGAGCACAGATACGCAGTATTTT.

This chain joins TRBV6-8 and TRBJ1-5; no firm D call. The CDR3 spans 20 residues. Trimming took off 2 bases at V and 0 bases at J, with 23 bases between the two ends. The V gene's germline CDR1 is MNHGY and CDR2 SAAAGT. The DNA for the CDR3 is TGTGCCAGCAGTTACCCAATGGCGGGCCCAGACTACTATAGCAATCAGCCCCAGCATTTT. Amino acid sequence: CASSYPMAGPDYYSNQPQHF.

The chain is built from TRBV6-6 and TRBJ1-2, with D unclear. V was clipped by 0 bases and J by 1 base, with 9 bases between them. CDR1 is MNHNY and CDR2 is SVGAGI in the germline V gene (reference sequence). The CDR3 contains 15 residues. The CDR3 here is CASSYSNPSNYGYTF. The CDR3 DNA reads TGTGCCAGCAGTTACTCGAACCCAAGTAACTATGGCTACACCTTC.

The V call is TRBV11-3, the J call TRBJ2-2, with TRBD2 matching 9 bases. The J segment lost 2 bases and the V segment lost 1 base, leaving 2 bases of the junction unmatched. Germline CDR1 SGHNT, CDR2 YENEEA. The CDR3 has 16 residues. The CDR3 loop reads CASSLGLAGNTGELFF. The CDR3 DNA reads TGTGCCAGCAGCTTAGGGCTAGCGGGAAACACCGGGGAGCTGTTTTTT.

V gene TRBV12-5 combines with J gene TRBJ2-3; TRBD2 might be the D (5 bases). The germline V gene has CDR1 LGHNT and CDR2 FRNRAP. V was shortened by 4 bases and J by 1 base, with 6 bases between the two germline ends. The CDR3 sequence is 13 residues long. The CDR3 DNA reads as TGTGCTAGTGGTTCGCGGGGCACAGATACGCAGTATTTT. Translating gives CASGSRGTDTQYF.

This chain links TRBV18 with TRBJ2-7, with TRBD2 matching 14 bases. The CDR3 covers 16 residues. The germline V gene has CDR1 KGHSH and CDR2 LQKENI. V lost 2 bases, J lost 6 bases, and 6 bases stayed unmatched. The CDR3 here is CASSPGTSGGLIEQYF. The CDR3 DNA follows: TGTGCCAGCTCACCAGGGACTAGCGGGGGACTGATCGAGCAGTACTTC.

This chain uses TRBV18 with TRBJ2-7, with TRBD2 identical over 7 bases. Trimming cost V 2 bases and J 0 bases; bases outside gene matches: 1. The CDR3 has 14 amino acids. Germline CDR1 and CDR2: KGHSH and LQKENI. The CDR3 DNA reads as TGTGCCAGCTCACCAGGGACTAACTCCTACGAGCAGTACTTC. This codes for CASSPGTNSYEQYF.

This clone was observed a few times. V and J are TRBV2 and TRBJ1-5; possible D gene TRBD1, 5 bases. This CDR3 has 14 amino acids. From germline, CDR1 is SNHLY and CDR2 FYNNEI. V was trimmed by 7 bases and J by 6 bases, leaving 16 bases between them. In nucleotides, the CDR3 is TGTGCCAGCAAGGAGATACAGGTGGGTCAGCCCCAGCATTTT. Amino acids: CASKEIQVGQPQHF.

The rearrangement links TRBV7-9 to TRBJ2-1, with 8 positions matching TRBD2. V shed 5 bases and J 4 bases; nucleotides not matched to a gene: 10. The germline V gene has CDR1 SEHNR and CDR2 FQNEAQ (reference sequence). The CDR3 is 16 amino acids. Written as DNA, the CDR3 is TGTGCCAGCAGCCCAATAGCGGGAATGGAATACAATGAGCAGTTCTTC. This sequence encodes CASSPIAGMEYNEQFF.